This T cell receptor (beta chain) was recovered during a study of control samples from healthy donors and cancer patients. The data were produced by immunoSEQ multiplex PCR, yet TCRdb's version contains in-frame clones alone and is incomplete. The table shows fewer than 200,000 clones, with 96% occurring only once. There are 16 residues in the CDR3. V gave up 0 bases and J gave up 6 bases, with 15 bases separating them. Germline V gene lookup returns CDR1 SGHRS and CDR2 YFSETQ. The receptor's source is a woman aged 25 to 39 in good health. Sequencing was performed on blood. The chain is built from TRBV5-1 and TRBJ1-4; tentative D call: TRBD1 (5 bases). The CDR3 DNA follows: TGCGCCAGCAGCTTGGGGGGCAGGGTGAGCGATGAAAAACTGTTTTTT. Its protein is CASSLGGRVSDEKLFF.